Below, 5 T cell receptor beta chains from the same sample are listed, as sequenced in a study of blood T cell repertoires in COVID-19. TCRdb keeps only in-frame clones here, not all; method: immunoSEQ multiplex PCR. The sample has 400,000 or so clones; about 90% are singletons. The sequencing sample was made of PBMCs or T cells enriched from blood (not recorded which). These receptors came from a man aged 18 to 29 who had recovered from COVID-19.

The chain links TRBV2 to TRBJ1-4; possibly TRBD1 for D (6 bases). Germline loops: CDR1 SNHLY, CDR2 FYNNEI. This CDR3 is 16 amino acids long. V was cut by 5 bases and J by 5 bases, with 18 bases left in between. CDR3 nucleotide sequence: TGTGCCAGCAGTCAGGGGCAGGTACCACTCAATGAAAAACTGTTTTTT. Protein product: CASSQGQVPLNEKLFF. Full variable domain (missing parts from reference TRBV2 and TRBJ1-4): EPEVTQTPSHQVTQMGQEVILRCVPISNHLYFYWYRQILGQKVEFLVSFYNNEISEKSEIFDDQFSVERPDGSNFTLKIRSTKLEDSAMYFCASSQGQVPLNEKLFFGSGTQLSVL.

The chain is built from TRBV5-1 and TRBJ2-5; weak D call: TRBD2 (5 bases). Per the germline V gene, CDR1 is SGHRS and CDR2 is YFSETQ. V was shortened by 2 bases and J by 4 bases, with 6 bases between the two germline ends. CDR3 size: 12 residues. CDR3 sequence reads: CASSFGGETQYF. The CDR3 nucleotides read TGCGCCAGCAGCTTTGGAGGAGAGACCCAGTACTTC.

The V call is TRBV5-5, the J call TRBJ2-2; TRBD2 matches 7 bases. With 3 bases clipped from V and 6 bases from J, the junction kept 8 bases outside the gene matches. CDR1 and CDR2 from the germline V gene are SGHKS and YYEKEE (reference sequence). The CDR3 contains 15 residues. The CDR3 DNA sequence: TGTGCCAGCAGCTGGGCGGGAGATGACTCCGGGGAGCTGTTTTTT. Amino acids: CASSWAGDDSGELFF.

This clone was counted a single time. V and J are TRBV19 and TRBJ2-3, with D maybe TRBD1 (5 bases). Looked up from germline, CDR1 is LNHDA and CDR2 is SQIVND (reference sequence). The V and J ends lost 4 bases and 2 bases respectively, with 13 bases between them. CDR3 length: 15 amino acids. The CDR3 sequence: CASSTQRGYTDTQYF. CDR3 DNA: TGTGCCAGTAGTACTCAAAGGGGTTACACAGATACGCAGTATTTT.

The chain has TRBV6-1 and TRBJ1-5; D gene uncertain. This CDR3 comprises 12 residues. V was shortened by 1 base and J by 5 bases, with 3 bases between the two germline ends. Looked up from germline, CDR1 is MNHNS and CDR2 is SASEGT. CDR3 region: CASSEVDQPQHF. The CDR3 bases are TGTGCCAGCAGTGAAGTCGATCAGCCCCAGCATTTT.